The clone carrying this T cell receptor beta chain showed up many times. Its antigen remains unidentified. Patients chosen for sequencing had shown CD8+CD57+ cell expansion by flow cytometry. This record comes from a study of CD8+CD57+ T cells in acquired aplastic anemia. Study-wide background: Average DNA yield from sorted CD4+ and CD8+ cells was around 3.2 ug. Regarding the study as a whole: A set of twenty-nine CD8+ CDR3 sequences was shared between patients and controls, and these sequences appeared highly expressed in patients.

CDR1 and CDR2 (germline): KGHSH, LQKENI. The V and J ends lost 3 bases and 4 bases, in that order; junction bases with no gene match: 1. The CDR3 sequence is 13 residues long. TCR beta VDJ combinations and CDR3 sequences were profiled from genomic DNA. Using its own MiXCR run on the reads, TCRdb lists one record per CDR3 protein. The repertoire includes about 290,000 distinct CDR3 sequences, under 65% of them detected once, and 1.3% sits in the top ten. The receptor's source is a human donor with aplastic anemia. The sample taken for sequencing was sorted CD4+, CD8+, or CD8+CD57+ T cells (not recorded which) from PBMCs. The chain employs TRBV18 and TRBJ2-5, with TRBD1 identical over 8 bases. The DNA for the CDR3 is TGTGCCAGCTCACCGGACAGGGCAGAGACCCAGTACTTC. Translated, it gives CASSPDRAETQYF.